This passage covers 25 T cell receptor beta chains from one sample sequenced in a study of long-term antiretroviral therapy in people with HIV. Samples were assayed with immunoSEQ v3.0 at survey level. Repertoires were generated with immunoSEQ multiplex PCR, while TCRdb's copy carries only in-frame clones and drops some. The table has 34,000 or so clones, 70% to 90% seen once. The specimen comprised unsorted PBMCs, sampled about 2.7 years before starting antiretroviral therapy. All receptors derive from a woman aged 25-40 years with HIV.

A single count supports this clone. The chain uses TRBV6-6 and TRBJ1-1; 7 nucleotides agree with TRBD1. The CDR3 consists of 15 residues. Germline V gene sequence: CDR1 MNHNY, CDR2 SVGAGI (reference sequence). J gave up 0 bases and V 0 bases, and 1 base lay outside the gene matches. The CDR3 DNA is TGTGCCAGCAGTTACTCGGGACAGATGAACACTGAAGCTTTCTTT. Translation: CASSYSGQMNTEAFF.

The chain couples TRBV2 to TRBJ2-1, with D uncertain. Germline assignment: CDR1 SNHLY and CDR2 FYNNEI. The CDR3 extends over 10 amino acids. V was clipped by 8 bases and J by 6 bases, with 5 bases between them. CDR3 DNA sequence: TGTGCCAGCCTGTTCAATGAGCAGTTCTTC. Translating gives CASLFNEQFF.

The chain carries TRBV15 and TRBJ2-5; D is unresolved. Germline V lookup: CDR1 LNHNV, CDR2 YYDKDF (reference sequence). Trimming removed 1 base at V and 2 bases at J, with 14 bases between. The CDR3 runs to 16 residues. This CDR3 is CATSRGQRSSQETQYF. The CDR3 nucleotides are TGTGCCACCAGCAGAGGCCAGAGGTCCTCTCAAGAGACCCAGTACTTC. The full variable domain, completed using reference TRBV15 and TRBJ2-5, is DAMVIQNPRYQVTQFGKPVTLSCSQTLNHNVMYWYQQKSSQAPKLLFHYYDKDFNNEADTPDNFQSRRPNTSFCFLDIRSPGLGDTAMYLCATSRGQRSSQETQYFGPGTRLLVL.

This chain uses TRBV27 with TRBJ2-5, with 12 bases lining up with TRBD2. Trimming removed 6 bases from V and 5 bases from J; junction bases left unmatched: 4. CDR3 length equals 14 residues. The germline CDR1 and CDR2 sequences are MNHEY and SMNVEV (reference sequence). The CDR3 bases are TGTGCCAGCAGACGGACTAGCGGGGTTGAGACCCAGTACTTC. It specifies CASRRTSGVETQYF.

The rearrangement joins TRBV29-1 to TRBJ1-1; TRBD1 matches 9 bases. With 6 bases clipped from V and 6 bases from J, the junction kept 5 bases outside the gene matches. CDR1 and CDR2 from the germline V gene are SQVTM and ANQGSEA. This CDR3 spans 12 amino acids. The CDR3 spells CSVTDRGPEAFF. Here the CDR3 DNA reads TGCAGCGTGACGGACAGGGGCCCTGAAGCTTTCTTT. The complete variable domain, with remaining parts taken from reference TRBV29-1 and TRBJ1-1, reads SAVISQKPSRDICQRGTSLTIQCQVDSQVTMMFWYRQQPGQSLTLIATANQGSEATYESGFVIDKFPISRPNLTFSTLTVSNMSPEDSSIYLCSVTDRGPEAFFGQGTRLTVV.

The chain recombines TRBV7-7 with TRBJ2-2; 7 bases are shared with TRBD1. The CDR3 contains 17 residues. J lost 2 bases, V lost 2 bases, and 8 bases had no gene match. Per germline, CDR1 SSHAT and CDR2 FNYEAQ (reference sequence). This CDR3 is CASSLTLGTANTGELFF. CDR3 coding DNA: TGTGCCAGCAGCTTAACCCTGGGGACAGCTAACACCGGGGAGCTGTTTTTT.

The DNA for the CDR3 is TGTGCCAGCAGTGAAGCGGCAGGGCCTTCCTACGAGCAGTACGTC. As protein: CASSEAAGPSYEQYV. This chain links TRBV6-1 with TRBJ2-7, with D possibly TRBD1 on 5 matching bases. V was pared by 0 bases and J by 1 base, with 10 bases between. CDR3 length equals 15 residues. The germline V gene encodes CDR1 MNHNS and CDR2 SASEGT.

This clone was picked up a small number of times. The chain carries TRBV6-4 and TRBJ2-2; TRBD1 might be the D (6 bases). V lost 4 bases, J lost 2 bases, and 8 bases lay in between. Germline V CDR1 and CDR2: MRHNA, SNTAGT. The length of the CDR3 is 14 residues. Here the CDR3 DNA reads TGTGCCAGCAGTGGACAGGCTAACACCGGGGAGCTGTTTTTT. This encodes CASSGQANTGELFF.

The chain links TRBV14 to TRBJ1-2, with 8 bases lining up with TRBD1. Germline CDR1 and CDR2: SGHDN and FVKESK. The CDR3 extends over 16 amino acids. J lost 0 bases, V lost 2 bases, and 5 bases had no gene match. The DNA of the CDR3 is TGTGCCAGCAGCCAATACTCGGACAGGGCTAACTATGGCTACACCTTC. It encodes CASSQYSDRANYGYTF.

The sample holds one count of this clone. The gene calls are TRBV5-1 and TRBJ1-1; unclear D gene. The CDR3 has 16 residues. Germline V gene data show CDR1 as SGHRS and CDR2 as YFSETQ. Trimming took 0 bases from V and 1 from J, leaving 13 bases between them. The CDR3 here is CASSLEGLTQNTEAFF. DNA for the CDR3: TGCGCCAGCAGCTTGGAAGGGTTAACCCAGAACACTGAAGCTTTCTTT.

The CDR3 sequence: CAAGGWGYTDTQYF. Here the CDR3 DNA reads TGTGCCGCCGGGGGTTGGGGCTATACAGATACGCAGTATTTT. This chain uses TRBV27 with TRBJ2-3, with a tentative D call TRBD2 (6 bases). Germline V lookup: CDR1 MNHEY, CDR2 SMNVEV (reference sequence). This CDR3 region has 14 residues. The V end was cut by 11 bases, the J end by 3 bases, with 18 bases between.

The gene calls are TRBV7-2 and TRBJ1-5; no definite D call. From germline, CDR1 is SGHTA and CDR2 FQGNSA. The ends were cut back, 1 base at V and 6 bases at J, with 13 bases in the middle. This CDR3 has 15 residues. This CDR3 reads CASSLDASVGQPQHF. In nucleotides, the CDR3 is TGTGCCAGCAGCTTAGACGCGTCCGTTGGTCAGCCCCAGCATTTT.

V and J are TRBV5-1 and TRBJ2-2; perhaps TRBD2 as D (5 bases). V lost 4 bases, J lost 5 bases, and 9 bases lay in between. Germline V gives CDR1 SGHRS, CDR2 YFSETQ. The CDR3 covers 13 residues. The DNA for the CDR3 is TGCGCCAGCAGCGTAAGGGAGACCGGGGAGCTGTTTTTT. Protein sequence: CASSVRETGELFF.

The table lists this clone with a few counts. The chain uses TRBV6-5 and TRBJ1-6, with D possibly matching TRBD1 (5 bases). CDR1 is MNHEY, CDR2 SVGAGI, per germline. CDR3 length equals 16 residues. Trimming took off 0 bases at V and 5 bases at J, with 11 bases between the two ends. The CDR3 bases are TGTGCCAGCAGTTACTCAGGCAGGGCCGATAATTCACCCCTCCACTTT. This sequence encodes CASSYSGRADNSPLHF.

The rearrangement joins TRBV11-3 to TRBJ1-1; TRBD1 is a possible D gene (5 bases). The V gene's germline CDR1 is SGHNT and CDR2 YENEEA. The CDR3 is 13 residues long. Trimming removed 1 base at V and 8 bases at J, with 11 bases between. The CDR3 sequence is CASSLGGSGEAFF. The CDR3 region has the DNA TGTGCCAGCAGCTTAGGGGGGAGCGGAGAAGCTTTCTTT.

This chain joins TRBV7-8 and TRBJ2-7, with 12 bases that match TRBD2. The V gene end was trimmed by 1 base and the J gene end by 1 base; junction bases not matched to a gene: 2. Germline V lookup: CDR1 SGHVS, CDR2 FQNEAQ. The CDR3 has 16 residues. The CDR3 coding sequence is TGTGCCAGCAGCTTAGGACTAGCGGGGGATTCCTACGAGCAGTACTTC. It specifies CASSLGLAGDSYEQYF. Drawing the rest from reference TRBV7-8 and TRBJ2-7, the complete variable domain is GAGVSQSPRYKVAKRGQDVALRCDPISGHVSLFWYQQALGQGPEFLTYFQNEAQLDKSGLPSDRFFAERPEGSVSTLKIQRTQQEDSAVYLCASSLGLAGDSYEQYFGPGTRLTVT.

This sequence joins TRBV5-1 and TRBJ2-1, with 9 bases that match TRBD1. V shed 2 bases, J shed 6 bases, and the junction held 6 bases outside the gene matches. CDR3 length: 15 residues. Germline CDR1 and CDR2: SGHRS and YFSETQ. The CDR3 DNA sequence: TGCGCCAGCAGCTTTTCCGGGACAGGGAGCAATGAGCAGTTCTTC. Its translation is CASSFSGTGSNEQFF.

The chain has TRBV7-2 and TRBJ1-3; tentatively, D is TRBD1 (6 bases). This CDR3 is built from 16 residues. Trimming took 6 bases from V and 5 from J, leaving 20 bases between them. Germline V gene data show CDR1 as SGHTA and CDR2 as FQGNSA. CDR3 protein: CASSLSRDRSRNTIYF. The CDR3 DNA sequence: TGTGCCAGCAGTCTTTCGAGAGACAGGTCCAGAAACACCATATATTTT.

V usage is TRBV7-7 and J usage is TRBJ2-3; tentative D call: TRBD2 (5 bases). The V gene's germline CDR1 is SSHAT and CDR2 FNYEAQ (reference sequence). The CDR3 length is 14 residues. V lost 1 base to trimming and J lost 4 bases, with 9 bases between them. This chain's CDR3 is CASSLGASSDTQYF. Written as DNA, the CDR3 is TGTGCCAGCAGCTTAGGGGCTAGCTCAGATACGCAGTATTTT.

The rearrangement links TRBV6-5 to TRBJ1-1; D is unresolved. The CDR3 sequence is 13 residues long. The ends were cut back, 0 bases at V and 5 bases at J, with 7 bases in the middle. Germline assignment: CDR1 MNHEY and CDR2 SVGAGI. The CDR3 region is CASSYSGWTEAFF. As DNA, the CDR3 is TGTGCCAGCAGTTACTCTGGGTGGACTGAAGCTTTCTTT.

This clone came up a few times. J is TRBJ2-1 and V is TRBV5-6; tentative D call: TRBD1 (7 bases). Germline V lookup: CDR1 SGHDT, CDR2 YYEEEE. This CDR3 spans 14 amino acids. Trimming stripped 5 bases from V and 6 bases from J, with 15 bases between. CDR3 in DNA: TGTGCCAGCAGACCTAGGGGGCGGGGCAATGAGCAGTTCTTC. Translation: CASRPRGRGNEQFF. Drawing the rest from reference TRBV5-6 and TRBJ2-1, the complete variable domain is DAGVTQSPTHLIKTRGQQVTLRCSPKSGHDTVSWYQQALGQGPQFIFQYYEEEERQRGNFPDRFSGHQFPNYSSELNVNALLLGDSALYLCASRPRGRGNEQFFGPGTRLTVL.

V usage is TRBV27 and J usage is TRBJ1-5; no reliable D call. CDR1 is MNHEY, CDR2 SMNVEV, per germline (reference sequence). V lost 5 bases to trimming and J lost 0 bases, with 2 bases between them. The CDR3 contains 12 residues. The CDR3 DNA follows: TGTGCCAGCAGTGATAGCAATCAGCCCCAGCATTTT. It yields the protein CASSDSNQPQHF.

The chain joins TRBV28 to TRBJ1-3; 8 nucleotides match TRBD1. The V and J ends lost 5 bases and 6 bases, in that order; junction bases with no gene match: 6. Germline V CDR1 and CDR2: MDHEN, SYDVKM. CDR3 size: 14 residues. CDR3 DNA sequence: TGTGCCAGCAGTCTGACAGGGGTGGAAAACACCATATATTTT. It yields the protein CASSLTGVENTIYF.

The rearrangement joins TRBV11-2 to TRBJ1-4; 7 nucleotides agree with TRBD1. V lost 1 base to trimming and J lost 0 bases; unmatched junction nucleotides: 8. Germline CDR1 is SGHAT and CDR2 is FQNNGV. The CDR3 covers 18 residues. The CDR3 DNA is TGTGCCAGCAGCTTAGGGACAGGACTTATCGCAACTAATGAAAAACTGTTTTTT. Its translation is CASSLGTGLIATNEKLFF.

The chain carries TRBV30 and TRBJ1-4; no clear D. Germline V CDR1 and CDR2: GTSNPN, SVGIG (reference sequence). This CDR3 is built from 16 residues. The V and J ends lost 3 bases and 0 bases respectively, with 14 bases between them. CDR3 in DNA: TGTGCCTGGAGGGGTGTCAGCGAAGCAACTAATGAAAAACTGTTTTTT. Protein sequence: CAWRGVSEATNEKLFF.